Presented here are 13 T cell receptor beta chains from one specimen sequenced in a study of cytomegalovirus exposure and HLA in healthy donors. Primers for the PCR totalled 60 Vbeta and 13 Jbeta. This table comes from immunoSEQ multiplex PCR, and its TCRdb copy is limited to in-frame clones, with some not included. This table has approximately 150,000 clones, just over 75% appearing once. The sample consisted of PBMCs. The receptor set was obtained from a man in his forties in good health and CMV-seronegative.

This chain joins TRBV27 and TRBJ1-2; 7 positions match TRBD1. Germline V gene sequence: CDR1 MNHEY, CDR2 SMNVEV (reference sequence). V was clipped by 2 bases and J by 4 bases; unmatched bases: 10. This CDR3 spans 16 amino acids. CDR3 nucleotides: TGTGCCAGCAGTTTAACCCGCGGGGACAGAGGCTATGGCTACACCTTC. This translates into CASSLTRGDRGYGYTF.

The gene calls are TRBV7-2 and TRBJ2-3; D possibly corresponds to TRBD2 (5 bases). V lost 3 bases and J lost 4, with 11 bases in between. The CDR3 has 14 residues. In germline, CDR1 is SGHTA, CDR2 FQGNSA. CDR3 coding DNA: TGTGCCAGCAGCTTCGCTAGCTTTTCAGATACGCAGTATTTT. As protein: CASSFASFSDTQYF.

The chain is built from TRBV12-5 and TRBJ2-7; 7 bases map to TRBD1. The CDR3 runs 14 residues. Germline CDR1 is LGHNT and CDR2 is FRNRAP. V lost 5 bases and J lost 5; bases outside the gene matches: 9. The CDR3 DNA reads as TGTGCTAGTGGTCTCTGGACAGGAGCTAACGAGCAGTACGTC. It translates to CASGLWTGANEQYV.

The sample holds a few counts of this clone. The V gene is TRBV7-9, the J gene TRBJ2-2; weak D call: TRBD1 (5 bases). Germline CDR1 and CDR2: SEHNR and FQNEAQ (reference sequence). The V end was cut by 1 base, the J end by 7 bases, with 13 bases between. CDR3 length: 15 amino acids. The CDR3 loop is CASSLGAGPVGELFF. The CDR3 DNA follows: TGTGCCAGCAGCTTAGGTGCAGGGCCGGTCGGGGAGCTGTTTTTT.

The V gene is TRBV5-5, the J gene TRBJ2-1, with D possibly being TRBD1 (6 bases). Germline V gene lookup returns CDR1 SGHKS and CDR2 YYEKEE (reference sequence). CDR3 size: 15 residues. Trimming took 0 bases from V and 7 from J, leaving 14 bases between them. As DNA, the CDR3 is TGTGCCAGCAGCTTGGTGGGACAAGGGATGAATGAGCAGTTCTTC. This gives the protein CASSLVGQGMNEQFF.

The chain is built from TRBV9 and TRBJ1-3, with D perhaps matching TRBD1 (5 bases). CDR1 is SGDLS, CDR2 YYNGEE, per germline. The V gene lost 2 bases and the J gene lost 0 bases, with 9 bases spanning the gap. The CDR3 consists of 15 residues. CDR3 coding DNA: TGTGCCAGCAGCGTGACAGTAGCCTCTGGAAACACCATATATTTT. Its protein is CASSVTVASGNTIYF.

V gene TRBV28 combines with J gene TRBJ2-1; D is unresolved. The V end was cut by 3 bases, the J end by 13 bases, with 10 bases between. CDR1 MDHEN and CDR2 SYDVKM come from the germline V gene. The CDR3 runs to 11 residues. The CDR3 loop is CASSFREQQFF. The CDR3 DNA reads as TGTGCCAGCAGTTTCCGCGAGCAACAGTTCTTC. Drawing the rest from reference TRBV28 and TRBJ2-1, the complete variable domain is DVKVTQSSRYLVKRTGEKVFLECVQDMDHENMFWYRQDPGLGLRLIYFSYDVKMKEKGDIPEGYSVSREKKERFSLILESASTNQTSMYLCASSFREQQFFGPGTRLTVL.

Points on this clone: Additional DNA sequences in this sample encode the identical CDR3. The chain links TRBV19 to TRBJ2-1; weak D call: TRBD2 (5 bases). Germline V gene data show CDR1 as LNHDA and CDR2 as SQIVND (reference sequence). V gave up 3 bases and J gave up 0 bases, with 9 bases separating them. The CDR3 is 15 amino acids. CDR3 sequence reads: CASSIRGSSYNEQFF. CDR3 coding DNA: TGTGCCAGTAGTATTAGAGGGAGCTCCTACAATGAGCAGTTCTTC. Based on the CDR3 plus reference TRBV19 and TRBJ2-1, the full variable domain is DGGITQSPKYLFRKEGQNVTLSCEQNLNHDAMYWYRQDPGQGLRLIYYSQIVNDFQKGDIAEGYSVSREKKESFPLTVTSAQKNPTAFYLCASSIRGSSYNEQFFGPGTRLTVL.

Within the sample, this clone is medium-sized. V is TRBV5-1 and J is TRBJ2-3; D not resolved. Germline V gives CDR1 SGHRS, CDR2 YFSETQ. The V end lost 2 bases, the J end lost 5 bases, and 21 bases lay between the germline ends. The CDR3 is 17 amino acids. The CDR3 here is CASSFLGRENHGDTQYF. In DNA, the CDR3 is TGCGCCAGCAGCTTTTTGGGCAGAGAGAATCACGGAGATACGCAGTATTTT.

This chain links TRBV9 with TRBJ2-1; 9 nucleotides align to TRBD1. The V segment lost 1 base and the J segment 5 bases; nucleotides outside the gene matches: 7. In germline, CDR1 is SGDLS, CDR2 YYNGEE. The CDR3 is 16 amino acids. The CDR3 reads CASSVSRDRVDNEQFF. The CDR3 DNA reads as TGTGCCAGCAGCGTAAGCCGGGACAGGGTTGACAATGAGCAGTTCTTC.

This clone showed up just a few times. J is TRBJ1-3 and V is TRBV10-2; possible D gene TRBD1, 6 bases. Germline assignment: CDR1 WSHSY and CDR2 SAAADI. The CDR3 runs 14 residues. The ends were cut back, 4 bases at V and 2 bases at J, with 9 bases in the middle. The CDR3 sequence: CASSGQVPGNTIYF. CDR3 sequence (DNA): TGCGCCAGCAGTGGACAGGTGCCTGGAAACACCATATATTTT.

The chain uses TRBV5-1 and TRBJ1-4; D remains unclear. CDR3 length: 15 residues. V shed 0 bases and J shed 7 bases, with 13 bases lying between them. The germline gives CDR1 SGHRS, CDR2 YFSETQ. CDR3 residues: CASSLEGRLREKLFF. In DNA form, the CDR3 reads TGCGCCAGCAGCTTGGAAGGCCGACTTCGTGAAAAACTGTTTTTT.

V and J are TRBV6-5 and TRBJ2-2; D is possibly TRBD2 (5 bases). CDR1 and CDR2 (germline): MNHEY, SVGAGI. The germline V and J ends were trimmed by 8 bases and 1 base, with 8 bases remaining between them. This CDR3 spans 13 amino acids. The CDR3 bases are TGTGCCAGCCGGGAATTGAACACCGGGGAGCTGTTTTTT. As protein: CASRELNTGELFF.